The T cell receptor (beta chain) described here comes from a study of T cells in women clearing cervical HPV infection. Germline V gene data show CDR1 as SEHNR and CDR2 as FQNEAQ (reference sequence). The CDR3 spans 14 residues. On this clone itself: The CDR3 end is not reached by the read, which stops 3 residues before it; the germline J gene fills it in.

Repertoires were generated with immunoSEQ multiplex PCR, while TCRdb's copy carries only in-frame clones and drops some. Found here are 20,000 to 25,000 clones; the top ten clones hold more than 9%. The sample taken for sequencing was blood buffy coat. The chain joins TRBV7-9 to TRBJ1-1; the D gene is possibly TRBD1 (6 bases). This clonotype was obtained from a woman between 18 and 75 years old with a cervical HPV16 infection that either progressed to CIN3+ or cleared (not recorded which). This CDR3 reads CASSFGLTGLEAFF. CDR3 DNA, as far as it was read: TGTGCCAGCAGCTTTGGTCTGACAGGTCTGGAA.